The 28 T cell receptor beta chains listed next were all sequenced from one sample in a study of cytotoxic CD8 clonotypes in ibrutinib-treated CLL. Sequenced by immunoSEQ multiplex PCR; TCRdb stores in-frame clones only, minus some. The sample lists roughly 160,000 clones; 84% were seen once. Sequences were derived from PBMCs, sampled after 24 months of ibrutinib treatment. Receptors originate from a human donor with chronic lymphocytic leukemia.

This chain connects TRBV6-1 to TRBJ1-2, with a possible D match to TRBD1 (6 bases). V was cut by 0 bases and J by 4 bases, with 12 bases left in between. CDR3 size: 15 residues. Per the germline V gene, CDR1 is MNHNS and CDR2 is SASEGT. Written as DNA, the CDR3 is TGTGCCAGCAGTGAAGCGGGGACAACAACCTATGGCTACACCTTC. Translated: CASSEAGTTTYGYTF.

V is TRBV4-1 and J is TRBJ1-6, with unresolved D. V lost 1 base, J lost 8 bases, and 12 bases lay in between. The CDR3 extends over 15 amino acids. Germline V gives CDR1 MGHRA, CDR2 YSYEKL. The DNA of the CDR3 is TGCGCCAGCAGCCAAGTTGGGAGAATGTATTCACCCCTCCACTTT. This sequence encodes CASSQVGRMYSPLHF.

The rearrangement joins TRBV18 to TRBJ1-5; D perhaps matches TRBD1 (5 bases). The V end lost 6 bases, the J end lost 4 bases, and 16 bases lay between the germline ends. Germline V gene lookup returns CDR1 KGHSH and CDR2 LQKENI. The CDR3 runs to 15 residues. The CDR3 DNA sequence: TGTGCCAGCTCCCCTAGGGGCGAGGGGAATCAGCCCCAGCATTTT. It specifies CASSPRGEGNQPQHF.

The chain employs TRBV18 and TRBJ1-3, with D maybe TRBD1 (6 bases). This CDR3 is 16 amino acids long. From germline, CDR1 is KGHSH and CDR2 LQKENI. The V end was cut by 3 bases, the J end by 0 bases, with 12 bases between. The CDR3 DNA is TGTGCCAGCTCACCCGGACAGCCTCTCTCTGGAAACACCATATATTTT. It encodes CASSPGQPLSGNTIYF.

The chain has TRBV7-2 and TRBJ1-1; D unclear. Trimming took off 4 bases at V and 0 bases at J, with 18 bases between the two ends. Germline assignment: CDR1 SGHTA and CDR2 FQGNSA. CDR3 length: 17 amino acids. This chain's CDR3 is CASSSQGKGRLNTEAFF. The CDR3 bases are TGTGCCAGCAGCTCCCAAGGAAAAGGACGCTTGAACACTGAAGCTTTCTTT.

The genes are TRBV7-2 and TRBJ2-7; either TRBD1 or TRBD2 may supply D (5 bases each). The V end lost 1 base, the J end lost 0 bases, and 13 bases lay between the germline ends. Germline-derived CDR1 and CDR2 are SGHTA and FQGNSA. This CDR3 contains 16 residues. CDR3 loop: CASSLDHPGRSYEQYF. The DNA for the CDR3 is TGTGCCAGCAGCTTAGATCACCCGGGACGCTCCTACGAGCAGTACTTC. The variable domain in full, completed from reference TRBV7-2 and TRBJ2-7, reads GAGVSQSPSNKVTEKGKDVELRCDPISGHTALYWYRQSLGQGLEFLIYFQGNSAPDKSGLPSDRFSAERTGGSVSTLTIQRTQQEDSAVYLCASSLDHPGRSYEQYFGPGTRLTVT.

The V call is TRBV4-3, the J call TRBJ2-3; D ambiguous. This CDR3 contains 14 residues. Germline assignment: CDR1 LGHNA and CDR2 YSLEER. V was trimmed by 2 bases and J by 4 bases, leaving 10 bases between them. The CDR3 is CASSQWSGSDTQYF. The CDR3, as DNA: TGCGCCAGCAGCCAATGGTCTGGGTCAGATACGCAGTATTTT.

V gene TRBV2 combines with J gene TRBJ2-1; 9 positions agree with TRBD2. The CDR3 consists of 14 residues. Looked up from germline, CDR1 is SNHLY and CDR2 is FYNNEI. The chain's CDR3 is CAATAGGLSNEQFF. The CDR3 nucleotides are TGTGCAGCAACGGCGGGGGGGCTCTCCAATGAGCAGTTCTTC. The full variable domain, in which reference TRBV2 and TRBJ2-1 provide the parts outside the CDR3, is EPEVTQTPSHQVTQMGQEVILRCVPISNHLYFYWYRQILGQKVEFLVSFYNNEISEKSEIFDDQFSVERPDGSNFTLKIRSTKLEDSAMYFCAATAGGLSNEQFFGPGTRLTVL.

The CDR3 loop is CASSVLEGLLNTEAFF. CDR3 nucleotide sequence: TGTGCCAGCAGCGTATTGGAGGGTTTACTGAACACTGAAGCTTTCTTT. The gene calls are TRBV9 and TRBJ1-1; no definite D call. The length of the CDR3 is 16 residues. The ends were cut back, 1 base at V and 0 bases at J, with 13 bases in the middle. Germline V CDR1 and CDR2: SGDLS, YYNGEE.

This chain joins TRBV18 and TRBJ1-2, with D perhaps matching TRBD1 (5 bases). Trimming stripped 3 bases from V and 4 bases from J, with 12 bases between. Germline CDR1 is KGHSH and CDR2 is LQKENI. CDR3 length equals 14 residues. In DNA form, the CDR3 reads TGTGCCAGCTCACCCGGGACGGAGGCCTATGGCTACACCTTC. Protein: CASSPGTEAYGYTF. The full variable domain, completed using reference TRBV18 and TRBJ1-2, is NAGVMQNPRHLVRRRGQEARLRCSPMKGHSHVYWYRQLPEEGLKFMVYLQKENIIDESGMPKERFSAEFPKEGPSILRIQQVVRGDSAAYFCASSPGTEAYGYTFGSGTRLTVV.

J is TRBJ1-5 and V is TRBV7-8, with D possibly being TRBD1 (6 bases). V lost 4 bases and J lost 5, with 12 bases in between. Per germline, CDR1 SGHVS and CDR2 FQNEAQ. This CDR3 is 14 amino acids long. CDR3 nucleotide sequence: TGTGCCAGCAGCTCGAACACAGGGTATCAGCCCCAGCATTTT. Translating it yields CASSSNTGYQPQHF.

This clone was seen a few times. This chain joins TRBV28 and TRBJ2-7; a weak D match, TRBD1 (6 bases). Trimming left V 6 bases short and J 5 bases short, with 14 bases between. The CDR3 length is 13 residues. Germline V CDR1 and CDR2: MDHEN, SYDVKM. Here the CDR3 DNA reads TGTGCCAGCAGAGAACAGGGAACCCACGAGCAGTACTTC. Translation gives CASREQGTHEQYF.

CDR3 in amino acids: CASSLKPAASGELFF. DNA for the CDR3: TGTGCCAGCAGCTTAAAGCCAGCGGCCTCAGGGGAGCTGTTTTTT. The chain links TRBV7-2 to TRBJ2-2; a weak D match, TRBD2 (5 bases). Trimming stripped 2 bases from V and 8 bases from J, with 15 bases between. This CDR3 has 15 residues. Per the germline V gene, CDR1 is SGHTA and CDR2 is FQGNSA.

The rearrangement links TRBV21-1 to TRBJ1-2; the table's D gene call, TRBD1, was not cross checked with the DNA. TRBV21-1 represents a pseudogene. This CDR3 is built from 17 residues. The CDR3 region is CASSPRTGEASRYGYTF. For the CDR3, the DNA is TGTGCCAGCAGCCCACGGACAGGGGAGGCCAGTAGGTATGGCTACACCTTC.

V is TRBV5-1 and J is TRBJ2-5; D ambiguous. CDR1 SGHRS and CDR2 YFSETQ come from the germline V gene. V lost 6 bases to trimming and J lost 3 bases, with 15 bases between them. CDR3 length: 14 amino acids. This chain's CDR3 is CASKGGVNKETQYF. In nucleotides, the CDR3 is TGCGCCAGCAAGGGCGGAGTAAATAAAGAGACCCAGTACTTC.

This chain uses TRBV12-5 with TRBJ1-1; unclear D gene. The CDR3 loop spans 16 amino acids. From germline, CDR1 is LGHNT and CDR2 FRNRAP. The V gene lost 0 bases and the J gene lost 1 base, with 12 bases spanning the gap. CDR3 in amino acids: CASGLVTEGWNTEAFF. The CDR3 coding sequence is TGTGCTAGTGGTTTGGTAACAGAGGGATGGAACACTGAAGCTTTCTTT. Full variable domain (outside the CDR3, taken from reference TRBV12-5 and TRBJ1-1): DARVTQTPRHKVTEMGQEVTMRCQPILGHNTVFWYRQTMMQGLELLAYFRNRAPLDDSGMPKDRFSAEMPDATLATLKIQPSEPRDSAVYFCASGLVTEGWNTEAFFGQGTRLTVV.

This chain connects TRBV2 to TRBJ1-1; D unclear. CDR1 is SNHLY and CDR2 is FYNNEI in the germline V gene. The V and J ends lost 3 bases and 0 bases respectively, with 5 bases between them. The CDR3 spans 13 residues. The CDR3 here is CASSDGMNTEAFF. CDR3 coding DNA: TGTGCCAGCAGTGACGGAATGAACACTGAAGCTTTCTTT.

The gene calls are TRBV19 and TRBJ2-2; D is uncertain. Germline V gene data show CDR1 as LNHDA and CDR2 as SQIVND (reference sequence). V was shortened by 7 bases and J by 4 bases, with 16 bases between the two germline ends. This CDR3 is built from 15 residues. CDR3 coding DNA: TGTGCCAGTACCGCCTTCTTTGGGGTCACCGGGGAGCTGTTTTTT. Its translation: CASTAFFGVTGELFF.

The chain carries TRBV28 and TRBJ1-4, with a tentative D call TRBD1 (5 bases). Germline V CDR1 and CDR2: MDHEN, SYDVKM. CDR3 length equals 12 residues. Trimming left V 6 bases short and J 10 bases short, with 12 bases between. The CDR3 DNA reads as TGTGCCAGCAGAACGCCCGGGGGAAAACTGTTTTTT. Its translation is CASRTPGGKLFF.

Written as DNA, the CDR3 is TGTGCCAGCAGCTTAAGACCAGTGCTATGGAATGAGCAGTTCTTC. The encoded protein is CASSLRPVLWNEQFF. The chain combines TRBV11-1 with TRBJ2-1; D unclear. Germline V gene sequence: CDR1 SGHAT, CDR2 FQDESV (reference sequence). The CDR3 loop spans 15 amino acids. Trimming shortened V by 2 bases and J by 7 bases, and 15 bases separated the two germline ends.

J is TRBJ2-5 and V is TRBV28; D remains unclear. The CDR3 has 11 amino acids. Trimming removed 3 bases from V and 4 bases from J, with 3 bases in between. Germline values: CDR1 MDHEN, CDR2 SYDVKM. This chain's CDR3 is CASSFLETQYF. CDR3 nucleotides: TGTGCCAGCAGTTTTTTAGAGACCCAGTACTTC.

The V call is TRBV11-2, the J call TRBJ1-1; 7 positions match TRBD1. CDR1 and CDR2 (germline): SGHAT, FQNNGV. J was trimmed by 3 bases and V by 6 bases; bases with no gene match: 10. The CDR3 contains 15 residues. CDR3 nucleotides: TGTGCCAGCAGTTCAGGTCGGGACAGAGACACTGAAGCTTTCTTT. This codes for CASSSGRDRDTEAFF.

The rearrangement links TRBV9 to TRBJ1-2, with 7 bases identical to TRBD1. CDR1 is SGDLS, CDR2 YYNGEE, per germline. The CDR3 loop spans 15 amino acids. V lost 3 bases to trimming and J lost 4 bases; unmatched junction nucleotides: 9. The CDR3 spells CASSAAGTELYGYTF. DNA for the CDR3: TGTGCCAGCAGCGCCGCAGGGACAGAACTCTATGGCTACACCTTC.

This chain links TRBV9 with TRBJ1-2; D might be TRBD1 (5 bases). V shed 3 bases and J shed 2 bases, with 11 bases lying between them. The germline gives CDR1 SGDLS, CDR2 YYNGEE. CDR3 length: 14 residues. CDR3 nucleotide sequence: TGTGCCAGCAGCGCCTCGGGACGGAACTATGGCTACACCTTC. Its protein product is CASSASGRNYGYTF.

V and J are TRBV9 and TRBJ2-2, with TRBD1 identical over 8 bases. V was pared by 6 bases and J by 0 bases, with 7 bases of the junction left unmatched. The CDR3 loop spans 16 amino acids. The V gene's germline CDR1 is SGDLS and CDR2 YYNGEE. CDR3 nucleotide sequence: TGTGCCAGCACATACTCAGGGGGCGCGAACACCGGGGAGCTGTTTTTT. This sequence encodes CASTYSGGANTGELFF.

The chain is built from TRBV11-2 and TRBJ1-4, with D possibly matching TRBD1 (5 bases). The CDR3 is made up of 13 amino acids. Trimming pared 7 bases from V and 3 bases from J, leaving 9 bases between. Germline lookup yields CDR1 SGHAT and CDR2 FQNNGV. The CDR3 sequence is CASKGIPNEKLFF. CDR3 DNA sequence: TGTGCCAGCAAGGGGATCCCTAATGAAAAACTGTTTTTT.

CDR3 protein: CASSRSGTRDGYTF. The CDR3 DNA reads TGTGCCAGCAGTCGTTCCGGGACACGAGATGGCTACACCTTC. The rearrangement links TRBV2 to TRBJ1-2, with a possible D match to TRBD1 (6 bases). CDR1 is SNHLY and CDR2 is FYNNEI in the germline V gene. The CDR3 covers 14 residues. Trimming shortened V by 5 bases and J by 6 bases, and 16 bases separated the two germline ends.

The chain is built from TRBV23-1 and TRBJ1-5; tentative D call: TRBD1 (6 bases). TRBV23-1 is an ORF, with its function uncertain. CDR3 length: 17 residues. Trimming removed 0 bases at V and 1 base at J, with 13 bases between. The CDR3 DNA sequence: TGCGCCAGCAGTCAATCAATCAACAGGGCGAGCAATCAGCCCCAGCATTTT. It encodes CASSQSINRASNQPQHF.